A single TCR beta chain is shown here with its context. One end of the junction varies from germline; a read error may be responsible. This entry is derived from a study of high-grade serous ovarian cancer treatment subgroups. Assay used: immunoSEQ multiplex PCR; TCRdb lists only in-frame clones, some missing. This sample has more than 15,000 clones, with roughly four fifths found just once. Tumor samples were obtained before definitive surgery or chemotherapy. Germline assignment: CDR1 SGHNT and CDR2 YENEEA. The CDR3 contains 12 residues. The clonotype was recovered from a human donor with high-grade serous ovarian cancer. The material sequenced was tumor tissue. The V call is TRBV11-3, the J call TRBJ1-1; D gene ambiguous. This CDR3 reads CASSLERSETFF. CDR3 sequence (DNA): TGTGCCAGCAGCTTAGAGCGGTCTGAAACTTTCTTT.